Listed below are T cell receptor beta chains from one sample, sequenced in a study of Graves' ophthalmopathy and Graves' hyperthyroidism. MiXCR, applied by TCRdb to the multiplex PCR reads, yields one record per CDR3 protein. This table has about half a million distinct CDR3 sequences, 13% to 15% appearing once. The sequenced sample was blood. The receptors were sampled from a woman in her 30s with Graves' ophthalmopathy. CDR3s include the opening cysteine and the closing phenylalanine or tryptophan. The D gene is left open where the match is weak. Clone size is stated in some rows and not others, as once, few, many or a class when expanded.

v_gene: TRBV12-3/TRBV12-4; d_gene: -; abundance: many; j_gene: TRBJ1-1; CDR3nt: TGTGCCAGCAGGGGGACCCGGAGTGGTGAAGCTTTCTTT; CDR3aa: CASRGTRSGEAFF
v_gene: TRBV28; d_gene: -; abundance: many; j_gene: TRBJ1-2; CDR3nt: TGTGCCAGCAGTTTTCCCACCACCCGGGGGGGAGTTGGCTATGGCTACACCTTC; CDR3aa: CASSFPTTRGGVGYGYTF
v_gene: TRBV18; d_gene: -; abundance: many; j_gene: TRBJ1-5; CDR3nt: TGTGCCAGCTCACCAGGGGCGGGCAATCAGCCCCAGCATTTT; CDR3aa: CASSPGAGNQPQHF
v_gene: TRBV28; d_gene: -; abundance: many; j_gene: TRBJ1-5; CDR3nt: TGTGCCAGCAGTTTGTATGGTCCCGGCAATCAGCCCCAGCATTTT; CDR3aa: CASSLYGPGNQPQHF
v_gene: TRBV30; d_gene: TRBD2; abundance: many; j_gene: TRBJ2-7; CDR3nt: TGTGCCTGGAGTCGGACTAGCGGGTTCTACGAGCAGTACTTC; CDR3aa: CAWSRTSGFYEQYF
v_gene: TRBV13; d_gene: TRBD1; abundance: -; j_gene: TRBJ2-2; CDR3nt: TGTGCCAGCAGCTACACCGGGACAGGTGTCACCGGGGAGCTGTTTTTT; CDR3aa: CASSYTGTGVTGELFF
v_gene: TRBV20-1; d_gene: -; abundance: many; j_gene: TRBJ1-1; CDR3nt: TGCAGTGCTAGAGTCTCGGTGAACACTGAAGCTTTCTTT; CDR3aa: CSARVSVNTEAFF
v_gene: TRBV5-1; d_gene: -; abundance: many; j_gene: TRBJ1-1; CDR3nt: TGCGCCAGCAGCTTGAGGGGAACGAGGGCGGACACTGAAGCTTTCTTT; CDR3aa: CASSLRGTRADTEAFF
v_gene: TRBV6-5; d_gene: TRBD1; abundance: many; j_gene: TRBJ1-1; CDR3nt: TGTGCCAGCAGTTACACCACAGGGGCACGGAACACTGAAGCTTTCTTT; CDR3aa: CASSYTTGARNTEAFF
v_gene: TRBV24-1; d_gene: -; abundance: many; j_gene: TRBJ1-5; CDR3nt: TGTGCCACCAGTGCCTCATCGGGTGGGCAGCCCCAGCATTTT; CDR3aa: CATSASSGGQPQHF
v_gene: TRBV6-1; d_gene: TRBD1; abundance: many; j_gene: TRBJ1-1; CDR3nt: TGTGCCAGCAGCGGACAGGGACGGCTGAACACTGAAGCTTTCTTT; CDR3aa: CASSGQGRLNTEAFF
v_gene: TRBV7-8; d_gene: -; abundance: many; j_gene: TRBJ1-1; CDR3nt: TGTGCCAGCAGCCCCACAGCGAACACTGAAGCTTTCTTT; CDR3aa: CASSPTANTEAFF
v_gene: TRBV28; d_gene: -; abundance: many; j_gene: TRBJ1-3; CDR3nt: TGTGCCAGCAGTTCCGGACAGTACGGAAACACCATATATTTT; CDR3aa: CASSSGQYGNTIYF
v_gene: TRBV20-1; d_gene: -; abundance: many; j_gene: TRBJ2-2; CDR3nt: TGCAGTGCTAGACCCCGAAGTACCGGGGAGCTGTTTTTT; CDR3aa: CSARPRSTGELFF
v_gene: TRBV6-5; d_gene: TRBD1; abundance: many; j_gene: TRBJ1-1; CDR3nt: TGTGCCGGTTACCGGGACAGGGGGCGCGACACTGAAGCTTTCTTT; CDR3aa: CAGYRDRGRDTEAFF
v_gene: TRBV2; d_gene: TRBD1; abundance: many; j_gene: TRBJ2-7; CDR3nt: TGTGCCAGCAGTGCTTTACCAATATCAGGGGGTACCTACGAGCAGTACTTC; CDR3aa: CASSALPISGGTYEQYF
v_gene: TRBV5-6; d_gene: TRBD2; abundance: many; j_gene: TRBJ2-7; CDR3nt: TGTGCCAGCAGCTTACCTAGCGGGGACGAGCAGTACTTC; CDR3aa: CASSLPSGDEQYF
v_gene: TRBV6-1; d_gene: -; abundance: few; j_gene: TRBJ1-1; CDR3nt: TGTGCCAGCAGAATTCAGGGATTGTACACTGAAGCTTTCTTT; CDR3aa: CASRIQGLYTEAFF
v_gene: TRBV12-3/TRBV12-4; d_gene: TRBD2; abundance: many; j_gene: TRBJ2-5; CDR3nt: TGTGCCAGCTGCATTTCCGAGCGGGGGGGCCTGGGGAGAGAGACCCAGTACTTC; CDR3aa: CASCISERGGLGRETQYF
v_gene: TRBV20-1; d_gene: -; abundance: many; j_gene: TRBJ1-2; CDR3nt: TGCAGTGCTAGCCATCGGCCGGACCCGGGATATGGCTACACCTTC; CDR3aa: CSASHRPDPGYGYTF
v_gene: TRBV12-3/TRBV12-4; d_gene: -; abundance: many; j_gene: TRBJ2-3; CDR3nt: TGTGCCACCATAGGTCCGAGGGATGGCACAGATACGCAGTATTTT; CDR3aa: CATIGPRDGTDTQYF
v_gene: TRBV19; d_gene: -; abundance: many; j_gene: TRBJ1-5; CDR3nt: TGTGCCAGTACGTGGGGGGGCAATCAGCCCCAGCATTTT; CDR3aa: CASTWGGNQPQHF
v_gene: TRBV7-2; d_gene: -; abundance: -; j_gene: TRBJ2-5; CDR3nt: TGTGCCAGCAGCTCTGGACAGAAAGAGACCCAGTACTTC; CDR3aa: CASSSGQKETQYF
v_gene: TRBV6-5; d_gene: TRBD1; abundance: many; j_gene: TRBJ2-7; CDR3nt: TGTGCCAGCAGGTACCGGGACAGGGGATTATACGAGCAGTACTTC; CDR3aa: CASRYRDRGLYEQYF
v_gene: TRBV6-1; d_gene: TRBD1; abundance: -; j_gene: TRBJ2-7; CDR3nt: TGTGCCAGCGGACGCGGACAGGGCTACGAGCAGTACTTC; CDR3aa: CASGRGQGYEQYF
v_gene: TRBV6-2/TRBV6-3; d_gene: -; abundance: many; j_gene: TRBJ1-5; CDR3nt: TGTGCCAGCAGTTACCCCACTGGGGGGACCAATCAGCCCCAGCATTTT; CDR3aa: CASSYPTGGTNQPQHF
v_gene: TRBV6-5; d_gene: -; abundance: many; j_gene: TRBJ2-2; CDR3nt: TGTGCCAGCAGTCACCGGACAGAGAACACCGGGGAGCTGTTTTTT; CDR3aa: CASSHRTENTGELFF
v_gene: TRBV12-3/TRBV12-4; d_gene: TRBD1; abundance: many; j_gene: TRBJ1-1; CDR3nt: TGTGCCAGCAGTTCCACAGGGGGCACTGAAGCTTTCTTT; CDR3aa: CASSSTGGTEAFF
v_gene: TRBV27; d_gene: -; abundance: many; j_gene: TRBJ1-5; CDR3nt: TGTGCCAGCTGGCAGGGAACTAGCAATCAGCCCCAGCATTTT; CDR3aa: CASWQGTSNQPQHF
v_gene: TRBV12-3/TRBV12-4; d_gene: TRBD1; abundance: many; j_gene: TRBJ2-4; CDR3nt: TGTGCCAGCAGTACCGGGACAGGGGACAAAAACATTCAGTACTTC; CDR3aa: CASSTGTGDKNIQYF
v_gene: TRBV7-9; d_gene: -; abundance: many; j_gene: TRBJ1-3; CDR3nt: TGTGCCAGCAGTCGATGGGAAACTGGAAACACCATATATTTT; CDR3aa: CASSRWETGNTIYF
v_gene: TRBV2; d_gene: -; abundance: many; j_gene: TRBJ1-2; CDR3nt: TGTGCCAGCAGTGGTAGGGACACCACTAACTATGGCTACACCTTC; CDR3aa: CASSGRDTTNYGYTF
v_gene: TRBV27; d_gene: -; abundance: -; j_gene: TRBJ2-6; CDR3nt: TGTGCCAGCAGTTTCCAGGCGGGCTCTGGGGCCAACGTCCTGACTTTC; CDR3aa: CASSFQAGSGANVLTF
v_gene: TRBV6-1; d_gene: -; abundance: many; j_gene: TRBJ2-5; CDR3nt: TGTGCCAGCAGTGAAGCGGAAGAGACCCAGTACTTC; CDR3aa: CASSEAEETQYF
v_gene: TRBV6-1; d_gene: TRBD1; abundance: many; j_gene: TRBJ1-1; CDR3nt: TGTGCCAGCAGTAAGGGACAGGCGAACACTGAAGCTTTCTTT; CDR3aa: CASSKGQANTEAFF
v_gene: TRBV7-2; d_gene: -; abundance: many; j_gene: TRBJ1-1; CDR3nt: TGTGCCAGCATCACAGGGAACACTGAAGCTTTCTTT; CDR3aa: CASITGNTEAFF
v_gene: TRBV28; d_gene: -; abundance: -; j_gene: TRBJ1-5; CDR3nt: TGTGCCAGCAGTCTTAGAATAAATCAGCCCCAGCATTTT; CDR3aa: CASSLRINQPQHF